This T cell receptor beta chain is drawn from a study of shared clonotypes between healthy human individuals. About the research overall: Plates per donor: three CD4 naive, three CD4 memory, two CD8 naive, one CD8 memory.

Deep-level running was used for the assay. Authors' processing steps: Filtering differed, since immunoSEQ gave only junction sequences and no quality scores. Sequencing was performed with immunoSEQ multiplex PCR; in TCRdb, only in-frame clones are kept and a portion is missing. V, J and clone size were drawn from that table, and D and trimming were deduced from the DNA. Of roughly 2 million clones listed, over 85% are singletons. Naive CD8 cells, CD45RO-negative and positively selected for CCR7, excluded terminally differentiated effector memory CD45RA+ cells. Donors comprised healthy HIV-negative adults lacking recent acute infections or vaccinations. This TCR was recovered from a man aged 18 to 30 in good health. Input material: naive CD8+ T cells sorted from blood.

In nucleotides, the CDR3 is TGTGCCAGCAGTTACTCTGAAGTTACGGATGGCTACACCTTC. Its translation: CASSYSEVTDGYTF. The chain has TRBV6-5 and TRBJ1-2; no clear D gene. V lost 0 bases and J 6 bases, leaving 11 bases between the germline ends. The CDR3 sequence is 14 residues long. Germline V lookup: CDR1 MNHEY, CDR2 SVGAGI.